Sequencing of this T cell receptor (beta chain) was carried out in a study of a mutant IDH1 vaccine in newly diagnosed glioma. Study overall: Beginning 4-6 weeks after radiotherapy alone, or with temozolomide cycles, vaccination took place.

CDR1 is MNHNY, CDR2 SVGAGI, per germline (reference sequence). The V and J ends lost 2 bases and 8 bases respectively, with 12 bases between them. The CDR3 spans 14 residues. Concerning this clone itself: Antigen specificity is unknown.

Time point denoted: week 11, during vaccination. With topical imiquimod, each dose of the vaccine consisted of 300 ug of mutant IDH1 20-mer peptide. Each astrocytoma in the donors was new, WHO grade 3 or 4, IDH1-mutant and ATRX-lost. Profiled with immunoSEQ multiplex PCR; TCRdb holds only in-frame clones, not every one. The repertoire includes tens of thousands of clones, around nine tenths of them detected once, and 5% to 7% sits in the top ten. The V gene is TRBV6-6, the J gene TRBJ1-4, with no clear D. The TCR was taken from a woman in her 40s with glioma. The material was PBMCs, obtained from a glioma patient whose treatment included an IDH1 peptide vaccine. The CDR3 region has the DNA TGTGCCAGCAGTTACAAGGGAAGCGGCGAAAAACTGTTTTTT. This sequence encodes CASSYKGSGEKLFF.